This entry lists 11 T cell receptor beta chains sequenced from one sample in a study of Graves' ophthalmopathy and Graves' hyperthyroidism. Amplifying from RNA transcripts, the study obtained TCR beta CDR3 regions. Amplification began with first-round RT-PCR using HTBI primers, then second-round multiplex PCR was performed. TCRdb processed the multiplex PCR reads anew with MiXCR; each CDR3 protein has one entry. The sample holds about 740,000 distinct CDR3 sequences; approximately 40% are singletons and the top ten take roughly 45%. Sequenced material: peripheral blood. The receptors here all came from an adult man with Graves' ophthalmopathy.

This clonotype came up many times. Compared with germline, one end of the junction differs, possibly owing to a read error. V gene TRBV11-2 combines with J gene TRBJ1-1, with TRBD1 matching over 9 bases. Germline V CDR1 and CDR2: SGHAT, FQNNGV. The CDR3 runs to 13 residues. This CDR3 reads CASSLLTGGDRAF. The CDR3 nucleotides are TGTGCCAGCAGCCTCCTGACAGGGGGGGATCGGGCCTTT.

The chain joins TRBV11-1 to TRBJ1-2, with TRBD1 matching over 8 bases. Germline V lookup: CDR1 SGHAT, CDR2 FQDESV (reference sequence). CDR3 length equals 12 residues. The J segment lost 7 bases and the V segment lost 7 bases, leaving 5 bases of the junction unmatched. The DNA of the CDR3 is TGTGCCAGCACCGACAGGGGTGCTGGCTACACCTTC. Amino acid sequence: CASTDRGAGYTF. The full variable domain, in which reference TRBV11-1 and TRBJ1-2 provide the parts outside the CDR3, is EAEVAQSPRYKITEKSQAVAFWCDPISGHATLYWYRQILGQGPELLVQFQDESVVDDSQLPKDRFSAERLKGVDSTLKIQPAELGDSAMYLCASTDRGAGYTFGSGTRLTVV.

A note on this clonotype: At one of its ends the junction is not consistent with the germline gene, which may arise from a read error. This chain uses TRBV10-3 with TRBJ1-5; D ambiguous. CDR1 is ENHRY, CDR2 SYGVKD, per germline. The length of the CDR3 is 13 residues. As DNA, the CDR3 is TGTGCCATCAGTGAGGTGGGGAATCAGCCCCAGCACTTT. The encoded protein is CAISEVGNQPQHF.

Many counts were recorded for this clonotype. The gene calls are TRBV10-3 and TRBJ2-7; D possibly corresponds to TRBD1 (6 bases). This CDR3 is 14 amino acids long. The V gene lost 6 bases and the J gene lost 5 bases, with 17 bases spanning the gap. Germline CDR1 is ENHRY and CDR2 is SYGVKD. In DNA, the CDR3 is TGTGCCATCAGAGAACTGACAGGTGGGAACGAGCAGTACTTC. It is translated as CAIRELTGGNEQYF.

The chain links TRBV7-3 to TRBJ2-2; maybe TRBD1 (6 bases). The germline CDR1 and CDR2 sequences are SGHTA and FQGTGA. The CDR3 spans 14 residues. V was trimmed by 6 bases and J by 2 bases, leaving 10 bases between them. The CDR3 loop is CASRTGHNTGELFF. CDR3 coding DNA: TGTGCCAGCAGGACGGGACATAACACCGGGGAGCTGTTTTTT.

A remark on this clonotype: A single base separates this from a much larger clone, so it may be a read error. V usage is TRBV5-1 and J usage is TRBJ1-1; no definite D call. The CDR3 totals 13 residues. V was clipped by 0 bases and J by 6 bases, with 9 bases between them. CDR1 is SGHRS, CDR2 YFSETQ, per germline. In DNA form, the CDR3 reads TGCGCCAGCAGCTTGGTAACCAACGCTGAAGCTTTCTTT. Translation: CASSLVTNAEAFF.

Worth noting for this clonotype: In this CDR3 the conserved last residue, phenylalanine or tryptophan, is missing, so a read error is likely. The chain carries TRBV9 and TRBJ1-1; 7 nucleotides match TRBD1. With V trimmed by 0 bases and J by 7 bases, 6 bases remained unmatched. From germline, CDR1 is SGDLS and CDR2 YYNGEE. There are 14 residues in the CDR3. CDR3 nucleotide sequence: TGTGCCAGCAGCGTAGGGTACAGGGGATATGAAGCTTTCCTT. This encodes CASSVGYRGYEAFL.

This clonotype was found many times. The chain links TRBV29-1 to TRBJ2-7; D uncertain. Germline V gives CDR1 SQVTM, CDR2 ANQGSEA. Deletions cut 4 bases from V and 3 bases from J, with 7 bases between. The CDR3 contains 11 residues. This CDR3 reads CSVVYGYEQYF. In DNA form, the CDR3 reads TGCAGCGTTGTTTACGGCTACGAGCAGTACTTC.

The chain carries TRBV10-3 and TRBJ2-7, with 10 bases identical to TRBD2. With 10 bases clipped from V and 5 bases from J, the junction kept 14 bases outside the gene matches. Germline values: CDR1 ENHRY, CDR2 SYGVKD. The CDR3 contains 15 residues. In DNA, the CDR3 is TGTGCCAGCACTGAGGAGCTAGCGGGAGAAGACGAGCAGTACTTC. Translated: CASTEELAGEDEQYF.

The chain combines TRBV11-2 with TRBJ1-5; D uncertain. V lost 5 bases to trimming and J lost 3 bases, with 8 bases between them. The CDR3 sequence is 13 residues long. In germline, CDR1 is SGHAT, CDR2 FQNNGV. CDR3 in amino acids: CASSPYNNQPQHF. The CDR3 DNA follows: TGTGCCAGCAGCCCGTATAACAATCAGCCCCAGCATTTT.

This clonotype was picked up many times. The chain is built from TRBV14 and TRBJ1-2, with D perhaps TRBD1 (6 bases). The CDR3 contains 16 residues. Germline-derived CDR1 and CDR2 are SGHDN and FVKESK. Deletions cut 0 bases from V and 5 bases from J, with 16 bases between. CDR3 region: CASSQDPPEQGYGYTF. The DNA for the CDR3 is TGTGCCAGCAGCCAAGACCCACCGGAACAGGGATATGGCTACACCTTC. The complete variable domain, with remaining parts taken from reference TRBV14 and TRBJ1-2, reads EAGVTQFPSHSVIEKGQTVTLRCDPISGHDNLYWYRRVMGKEIKFLLHFVKESKQDESGMPNNRFLAERTGGTYSTLKVQPAELEDSGVYFCASSQDPPEQGYGYTFGSGTRLTVV.